This T cell receptor (beta chain) was captured in a study of CD8+ T cells in alopecia areata. Across the whole study: Percent affected scalp area, the SALT score, rated treated patients' severity.

Extracted from the samples, RNA was reverse transcribed into cDNA to serve as the sequencing template. Data came from immunoSEQ multiplex PCR; TCRdb stores just in-frame clones and leaves some out. The sample has 95,000 to 100,000 clones, roughly two thirds seen once. Treatment noted: oral pan-JAK inhibitor, 5-10 mg twice daily. This CDR3 has 14 amino acids. Germline lookup yields CDR1 MNHEY and CDR2 SMNVEV (reference sequence). Trimming removed 8 bases from V and 4 bases from J; junction bases left unmatched: 7. The sequencing here drew on CD8+ T cells sorted from blood, taken at week 4, from a patient treated with tofacitinib. The clonotype was recovered from a human donor with alopecia areata. The V gene is TRBV27, the J gene TRBJ1-5; 8 bases fit TRBD1. CDR3 protein: CASRTGGPNQPQHF. CDR3 coding DNA: TGTGCCAGCCGAACAGGGGGACCGAATCAGCCCCAGCATTTT.